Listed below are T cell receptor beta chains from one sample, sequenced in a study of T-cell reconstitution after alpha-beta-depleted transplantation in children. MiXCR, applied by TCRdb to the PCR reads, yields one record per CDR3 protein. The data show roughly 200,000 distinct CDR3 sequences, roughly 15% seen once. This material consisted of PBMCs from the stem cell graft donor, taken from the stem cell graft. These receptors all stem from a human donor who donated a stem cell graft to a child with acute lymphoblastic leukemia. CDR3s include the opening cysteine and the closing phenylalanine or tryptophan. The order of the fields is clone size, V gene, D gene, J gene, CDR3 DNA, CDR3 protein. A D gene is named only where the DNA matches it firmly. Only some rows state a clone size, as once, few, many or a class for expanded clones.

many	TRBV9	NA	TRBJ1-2	TGTGCCAGCAGCCCCCTAAGGGTAAGGAGTGGAGCTGGTGGCTACACCTTC	CASSPLRVRSGAGGYTF
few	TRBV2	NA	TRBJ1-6	TGTGCCAGCAGTGAAAGAGGGGGGGATTCACCCCTCCACTTT	CASSERGGDSPLHF
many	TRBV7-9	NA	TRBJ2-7	TGTGCCAGCAGCTTGTCCGGGCTCGAGCAGTACTTC	CASSLSGLEQYF
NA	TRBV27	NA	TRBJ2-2	TGTGCCAGCAGTTTCCTCGAGAGGCGGGAAGGGGAGCTGTTTTTT	CASSFLERREGELFF
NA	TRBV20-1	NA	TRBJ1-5	TGCTGCGCTAGAGTTCGTACCAAACTGACCAGGGATCAGCCCCAGCATTTT	CCARVRTKLTRDQPQHF
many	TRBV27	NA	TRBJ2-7	NA	CASSSSGQNFYEQYF
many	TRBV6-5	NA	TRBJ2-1	TGTGCCAGCAGTTACGATAATGAGCAGTTCTTC	CASSYDNEQFF
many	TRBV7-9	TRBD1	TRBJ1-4	TGTGCCAGCAGCTTAGGGGGACAGGGGCGAAAACTGTTTTTT	CASSLGGQGRKLFF
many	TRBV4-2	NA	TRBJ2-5	TGTGCCAGCAGCCAAGATCGGGGAGGAGACCAGTACCAAGAGACCCAGTACTTC	CASSQDRGGDQYQETQYF
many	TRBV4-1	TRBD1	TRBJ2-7	TGCGCCAGCAGCCGTCGACAGGGGGAGGCCTACGAGCAGTACTTC	CASSRRQGEAYEQYF
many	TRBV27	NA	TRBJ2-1	TGTGCCAGCAGTTTATTTGCGAGAGCCCATGAGCAGTTCTTC	CASSLFARAHEQFF
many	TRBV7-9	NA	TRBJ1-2	TGTGCCAGCAGCTTTGGGGAGGGAGAATATGGCTACACCTTC	CASSFGEGEYGYTF
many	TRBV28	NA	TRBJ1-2	TGTGCCAGCAGTTTGGCTAACTATGGCTACACCTTC	CASSLANYGYTF
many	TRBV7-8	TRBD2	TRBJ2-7	TGTGCCAGCAGCACACGGACTAGCGGGAGTGGTTACGAGCAGTACTTC	CASSTRTSGSGYEQYF
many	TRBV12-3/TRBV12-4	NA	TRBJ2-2	TGTGCCAGCACTTCCGGCTACGGCGAATACACCGGGGAGCTGTTTTTT	CASTSGYGEYTGELFF
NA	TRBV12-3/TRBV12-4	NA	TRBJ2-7	TGTGCCAGCAGTTTAGCGCTTTCTAAGCAGTACTTC	CASSLALSKQYF
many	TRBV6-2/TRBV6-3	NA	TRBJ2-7	TGTGCCAGCAATCAGGGGACCGAGCAGTACTTC	CASNQGTEQYF
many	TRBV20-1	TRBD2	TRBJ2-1	TGCAGTGCCCCCATCGGACTAGCGGTCTACAATGAGCAGTTCTTC	CSAPIGLAVYNEQFF
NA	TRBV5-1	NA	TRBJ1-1	TGCGCCAGCAGCTTGGGAGAGGGAAGAGGGAACACTGAAGCTTTCTTT	CASSLGEGRGNTEAFF
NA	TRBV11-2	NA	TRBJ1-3	TGTGCCAGCAGCCCCAACTGGGGGGCGACAGGAAACACCATATATTTT	CASSPNWGATGNTIYF
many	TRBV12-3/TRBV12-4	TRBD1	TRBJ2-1	TGTGCCAGCAGCCCCGGGACAGGGGTACATGAGCAGTTCTTC	CASSPGTGVHEQFF
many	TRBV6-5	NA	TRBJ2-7	TGTGCCAGCAGTCCTACCGGGTGGGAGACCTACGAGCAGTACTTC	CASSPTGWETYEQYF
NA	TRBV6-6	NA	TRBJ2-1	TGTGCCAGCAGATACGAACTAGGTGAGCAGTTCTTC	CASRYELGEQFF
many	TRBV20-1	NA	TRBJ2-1	TGCAGTGCTTCTACCCATCCGAGCTCCTACAATGAGCAGTTCTTC	CSASTHPSSYNEQFF
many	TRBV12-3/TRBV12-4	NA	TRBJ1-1	TGTGCCAGCAGTCGAGAGGTGAACACTGAAGCTTTCTTT	CASSREVNTEAFF
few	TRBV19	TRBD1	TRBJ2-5	TGTGCCAGTAGTCTCTGGGACAGACAGACCCAGTACTTC	CASSLWDRQTQYF
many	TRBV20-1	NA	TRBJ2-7	TGCAGTGCCTACGGACATCGCTACGAGCAGTACTTC	CSAYGHRYEQYF
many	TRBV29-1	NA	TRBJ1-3	TGCAGCGTTACCCGAGTTGGCGGATCTGGAAACACCATATATTTT	CSVTRVGGSGNTIYF
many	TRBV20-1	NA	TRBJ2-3	TGCAGTGCTTACAGGGAAGATACGCAGTATTTT	CSAYREDTQYF
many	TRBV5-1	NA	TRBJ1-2	TGCGCCAGCAGCTTGGGGGACGGTGTAATTTCTGGCTACACCTTC	CASSLGDGVISGYTF
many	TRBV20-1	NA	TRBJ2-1	TGCAGTGCTAGAGATAGCAGCTCTTACAATGAGCAGTTCTTC	CSARDSSSYNEQFF
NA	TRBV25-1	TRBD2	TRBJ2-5	TGTGCCAGCAGTGAACGGAAGACTAGCGTAGAGACCCAGTACTTC	CASSERKTSVETQYF
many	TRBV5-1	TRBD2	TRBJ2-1	TGCGCCAGCAGCCTCGGACTAGCGGGAGGTGGTGAGCAGTTCTTC	CASSLGLAGGGEQFF
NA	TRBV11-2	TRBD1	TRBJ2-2	TGTGCCAGCAGCTTAAGGGGACAGGGAACCGGGGAGCTGTTTTTT	CASSLRGQGTGELFF
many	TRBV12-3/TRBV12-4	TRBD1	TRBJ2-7	TGTGCCAGCAGGGGGACAGAAGACGAGCAGTACTTC	CASRGTEDEQYF
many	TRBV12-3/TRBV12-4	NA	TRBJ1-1	TGTGCCAGCAGTTTAGCAGATGAGAACACTGAAGCTTTCTTT	CASSLADENTEAFF
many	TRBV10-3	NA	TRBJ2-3	TGTGCCATCAGTCCGCGGGCTACAGATACGCAGTATTTT	CAISPRATDTQYF
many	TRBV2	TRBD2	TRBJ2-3	TGTGCCAGCATATCTAGCGGGAGTGCAGATACGCAGTATTTT	CASISSGSADTQYF
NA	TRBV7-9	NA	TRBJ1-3	TGTGCCAGCAGCCAAACGCCACAGGGAAGACTCGGAAACACCATATATTTT	CASSQTPQGRLGNTIYF
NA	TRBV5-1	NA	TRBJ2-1	TGCGCCAGCGCCCCGGAGGTATCGAGCTCCTACAATGAGCAGTTCTTC	CASAPEVSSSYNEQFF
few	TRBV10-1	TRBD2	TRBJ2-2	TGCGCCAGCCGTCAATTTGGGACTAGCTCCGGGGAGCTGTTTTTT	CASRQFGTSSGELFF
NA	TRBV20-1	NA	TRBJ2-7	TGCAGTGCTCTACCCCTCTCCTACGAGCAGTACTTC	CSALPLSYEQYF
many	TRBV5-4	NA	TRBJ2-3	TGTGCCAGCAGCTTGTGGGGCAGAATGACAGATACGCAGTATTTT	CASSLWGRMTDTQYF